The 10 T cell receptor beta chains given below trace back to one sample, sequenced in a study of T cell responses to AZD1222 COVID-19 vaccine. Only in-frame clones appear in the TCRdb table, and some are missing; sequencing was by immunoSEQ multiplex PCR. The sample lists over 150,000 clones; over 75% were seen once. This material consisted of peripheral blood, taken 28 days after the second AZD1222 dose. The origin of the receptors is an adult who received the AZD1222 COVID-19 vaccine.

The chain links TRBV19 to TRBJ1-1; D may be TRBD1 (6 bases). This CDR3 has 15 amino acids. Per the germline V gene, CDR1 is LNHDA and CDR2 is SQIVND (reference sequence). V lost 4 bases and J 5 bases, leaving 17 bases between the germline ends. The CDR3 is CASSTDDRRGTEAFF. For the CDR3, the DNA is TGTGCCAGTAGTACCGACGACAGGAGAGGAACTGAAGCTTTCTTT. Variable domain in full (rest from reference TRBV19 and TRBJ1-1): DGGITQSPKYLFRKEGQNVTLSCEQNLNHDAMYWYRQDPGQGLRLIYYSQIVNDFQKGDIAEGYSVSREKKESFPLTVTSAQKNPTAFYLCASSTDDRRGTEAFFGQGTRLTVV.

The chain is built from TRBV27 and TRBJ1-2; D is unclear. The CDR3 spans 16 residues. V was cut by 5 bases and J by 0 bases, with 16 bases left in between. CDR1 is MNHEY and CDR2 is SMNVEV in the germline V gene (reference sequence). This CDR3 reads CASSANYYGANYGYTF. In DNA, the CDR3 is TGTGCCAGCAGTGCAAACTATTATGGGGCTAACTATGGCTACACCTTC.

The CDR3 DNA reads as TGCGCCAGCAGCCAAGATGTGGAGACATCGAACACCGGGGAGCTGTTTTTT. This gives the protein CASSQDVETSNTGELFF. The genes are TRBV4-1 and TRBJ2-2, with D uncertain. CDR1 is MGHRA, CDR2 YSYEKL, per germline. Trimming took 0 bases from V and 0 from J, leaving 11 bases between them. The CDR3 has 17 residues.

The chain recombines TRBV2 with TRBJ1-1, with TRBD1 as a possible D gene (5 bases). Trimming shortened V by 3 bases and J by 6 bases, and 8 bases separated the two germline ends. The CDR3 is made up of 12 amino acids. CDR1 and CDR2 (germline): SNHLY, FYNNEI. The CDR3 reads CASSEGGPEAFF. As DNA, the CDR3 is TGTGCCAGCAGTGAGGGGGGACCTGAAGCTTTCTTT.

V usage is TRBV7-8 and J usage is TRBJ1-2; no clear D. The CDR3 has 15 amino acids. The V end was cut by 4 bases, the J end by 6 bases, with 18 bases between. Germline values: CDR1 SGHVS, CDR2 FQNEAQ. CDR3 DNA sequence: TGTGCCAGCAGCTCTACAGCGGCTCCATACAATGGCTACACCTTC. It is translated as CASSSTAAPYNGYTF.

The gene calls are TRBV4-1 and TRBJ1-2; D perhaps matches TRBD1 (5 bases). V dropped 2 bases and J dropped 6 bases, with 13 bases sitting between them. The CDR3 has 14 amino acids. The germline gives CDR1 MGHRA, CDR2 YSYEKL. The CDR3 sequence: CASSQQGVYDGYTF. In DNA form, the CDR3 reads TGCGCCAGCAGCCAACAGGGTGTGTATGATGGCTACACCTTC.

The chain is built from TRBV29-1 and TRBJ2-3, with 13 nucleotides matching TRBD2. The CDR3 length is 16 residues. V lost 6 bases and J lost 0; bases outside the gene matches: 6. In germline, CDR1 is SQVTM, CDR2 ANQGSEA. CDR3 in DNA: TGCAGCGTAACGACTAGCGGGGGGACTAGCACAGATACGCAGTATTTT. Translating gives CSVTTSGGTSTDTQYF.

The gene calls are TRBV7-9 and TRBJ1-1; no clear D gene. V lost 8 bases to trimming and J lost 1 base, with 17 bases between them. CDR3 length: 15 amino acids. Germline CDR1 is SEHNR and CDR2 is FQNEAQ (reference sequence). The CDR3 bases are TGTGCCAGCCGCCCCCAAGAGGCCGAGAACACTGAAGCTTTCTTT. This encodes CASRPQEAENTEAFF.

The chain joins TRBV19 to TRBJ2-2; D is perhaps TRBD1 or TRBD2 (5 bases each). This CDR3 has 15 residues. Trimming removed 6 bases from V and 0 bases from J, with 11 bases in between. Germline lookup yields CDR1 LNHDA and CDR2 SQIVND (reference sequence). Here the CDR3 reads CASRIGGSNTGELFF. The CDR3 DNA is TGTGCCAGTAGGATTGGGGGATCGAACACCGGGGAGCTGTTTTTT.

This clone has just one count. In nucleotides, the CDR3 is TGTGCCAGCAGTTTACAGGTGTCCTACGAGCAGTACTTC. Its translation is CASSLQVSYEQYF. The V gene is TRBV12-3 or TRBV12-4, the J gene TRBJ2-7; D remains ambiguous. The CDR3 covers 13 residues. Trimming cost V 2 bases and J 1 base, with 6 bases left between them.